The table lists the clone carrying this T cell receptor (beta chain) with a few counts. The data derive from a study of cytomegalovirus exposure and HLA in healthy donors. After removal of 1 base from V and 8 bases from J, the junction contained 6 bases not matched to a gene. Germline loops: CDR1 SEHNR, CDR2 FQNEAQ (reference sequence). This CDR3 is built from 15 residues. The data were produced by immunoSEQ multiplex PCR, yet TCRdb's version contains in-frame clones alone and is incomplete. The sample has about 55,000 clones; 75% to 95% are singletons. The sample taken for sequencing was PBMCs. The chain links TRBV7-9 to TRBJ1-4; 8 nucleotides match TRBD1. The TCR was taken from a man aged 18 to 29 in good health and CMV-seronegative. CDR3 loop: CASSLGQGAWEKLFF. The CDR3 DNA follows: TGTGCCAGCAGCTTAGGGCAGGGGGCGTGGGAAAAACTGTTTTTT. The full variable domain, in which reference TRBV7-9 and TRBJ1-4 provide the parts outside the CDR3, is DTGVSQNPRHKITKRGQNVTFRCDPISEHNRLYWYRQTLGQGPEFLTYFQNEAQLEKSRLLSDRFSAERPKGSFSTLEIQRTEQGDSAMYLCASSLGQGAWEKLFFGSGTQLSVL.